This TCR beta chain is from a study of response to subunit inactivated influenza vaccine (dated by TCRdb to 2016 to 2019). A note on the overall study: The study used deep quantitative T cell receptor repertoire profiling to track responses to a trivalent subunit inactivated influenza vaccine. What the study reported, not specific to this receptor: The authors suggested that each seasonal influenza vaccination may recruit only a limited number of new T cells.

On this clonotype itself: This receptor's antigen is unknown. Nothing much larger sits one base from this clone, and base qualities are not available.

The protocol used for the library was RT-PCR. This sample was sequenced with an Illumina HiSeq 2500. The raw public data were reprocessed by TCRdb itself: fastp quality trimming at Q25, MiXCR clonotype calling, in-frame beta chains only. Here each entry gathers all rows of one CDR3 protein and keeps the most common genes and DNA. The table for this sample lists roughly 700,000 distinct CDR3 sequences; about 15% of them were counted only once. About 9.9% of the sample is in the top ten clones. The source is a man aged 45-65 years who received an inactivated influenza vaccine. Donor details come from another sample of the same person, matched by shared clones. Sequenced here: PBMCs from blood, sampled approximately 12 days after vaccination.

The DNA reads as follows: TGTGCCAGCAGCTACGGTGCCAGGGGACCCTACGAGCAGTACTTC. Protein translation: CASSYGARGPYEQYF. The chain is made from TRBV7-9 and TRBJ2-7, with a weak D call of TRBD1 (6 bases match). The V and J ends are trimmed by 4 bases and 2 bases, leaving 15 bases between them. CDR1 and CDR2 were assigned from the germline V gene (reference sequence) as SEHNR and FQNEAQ. The CDR3 contains 15 residues, cysteine and phenylalanine counted. Here the CDR3 DNA is all that survives: 45 bases in frame from base 1.